Each of the 17 T cell receptor beta chains below was sequenced from the same sample in a study of human T cells and chemical hapten exposure. Each cDNA molecule in the library carried unique molecular identifiers. TCRdb re-derived calls from the reads in MiXCR, one entry per CDR3 protein. The top ten clones hold about a fifth of a sample with hundreds of distinct CDR3 sequences, around 64% of them seen once. Described treatment: therapeutic diphenylcyclopropenone sensitization with weekly scalp DPC. Here the sequenced sample was whole blood, taken before DPC sensitization or 2, 6, or about 24 weeks after (not recorded which). Receptors were obtained from an adult with alopecia areata. Some clones in this sample may be carry-over from other donors' samples. This table probably holds off-target reads from a library built for another chain.

V and J are TRBV13 and TRBJ1-1; D is ambiguous. The CDR3 sequence is 16 residues long. V was shortened by 2 bases and J by 2 bases, with 15 bases between the two germline ends. Germline loops: CDR1 PRHDT, CDR2 FYEKMQ (reference sequence). CDR3: CASSLRGSGKNTEAFF. In DNA, the CDR3 is TGTGCCAGCAGCTTAAGAGGGTCGGGGAAAAACACTGAAGCTTTCTTT.

This rearrangement joins TRBV5-1 to TRBJ1-4; 10 bases match TRBD1. This CDR3 region has 14 residues. With 4 bases clipped from V and 8 bases from J, the junction kept 5 bases outside the gene matches. In germline, CDR1 is SGHRS, CDR2 YFSETQ. The CDR3 coding sequence is TGCGCCAGCAGCGAACCGGGACAGGGGGAAAAACTGTTTTTT. The encoded protein is CASSEPGQGEKLFF.

The chain joins TRBV21-1 to TRBJ2-3; the table calls TRBD2, which could not be checked here. TRBV21-1 is a known pseudogene. This CDR3 has 12 amino acids. The CDR3 loop is CASGPSTDTQYF. The CDR3 bases are TGTGCCAGCGGGCCCAGCACAGATACGCAGTATTTT.

V and J are TRBV6-5 and TRBJ1-2; the D is unclear. There are 12 residues in the CDR3. CDR1 and CDR2 (germline): MNHEY, SVGAGI. Trimming pared 5 bases from V and 2 bases from J, leaving 6 bases between. The chain's CDR3 is CASSAKNYGYTF. The DNA for the CDR3 is TGTGCCAGCAGTGCGAAAAACTATGGCTACACCTTC.

This clonotype has only a few counts. V is TRBV5-1 and J is TRBJ1-2; D remains ambiguous. The CDR3 loop spans 15 amino acids. The V gene's germline CDR1 is SGHRS and CDR2 YFSETQ. Trimming took off 0 bases at V and 0 bases at J, with 9 bases between the two ends. The CDR3 here is CASSLETQANYGYTF. For the CDR3, the DNA is TGCGCCAGCAGCTTGGAGACGCAAGCTAACTATGGCTACACCTTC.

The chain joins TRBV7-9 to TRBJ1-2, with 9 nucleotides matching TRBD1. Trimming at V came to 4 bases and at J to 4 bases, leaving 4 bases not matched to a gene. CDR3 length: 14 residues. Per the germline V gene, CDR1 is SEHNR and CDR2 is FQNEAQ (reference sequence). The CDR3 region is CASSSTGGPYGYTF. The CDR3 DNA reads TGTGCCAGCAGCTCGACAGGGGGTCCCTATGGCTACACCTTC.

V usage is TRBV5-1 and J usage is TRBJ2-6; D not resolved. Trimming left V 6 bases short and J 2 bases short, with 12 bases between. The CDR3 is 15 residues long. Germline V gives CDR1 SGHRS, CDR2 YFSETQ. The CDR3: CASTESPTGANVLTF. The CDR3 nucleotides read TGCGCCAGCACCGAGAGCCCCACTGGGGCCAACGTCCTGACTTTC.

The chain uses TRBV7-3 and TRBJ2-3; tentatively, D is TRBD1 or TRBD2 (5 bases each). Germline lookup yields CDR1 SGHTA and CDR2 FQGTGA. The CDR3 extends over 14 amino acids. The ends were cut back, 0 bases at V and 1 base at J, with 5 bases in the middle. CDR3 protein: CASSLTGGTDTQYF. In nucleotides, the CDR3 is TGTGCCAGCAGCTTAACGGGGGGCACAGATACGCAGTATTTT. Filled out from reference TRBV7-3 and TRBJ2-3, the complete variable domain reads GAGVSQTPSNKVTEKGKYVELRCDPISGHTALYWYRQSLGQGPEFLIYFQGTGAADDSGLPNDRFFAVRPEGSVSTLKIQRTERGDSAVYLCASSLTGGTDTQYFGPGTRLTVL.

The chain is built from TRBV29-1 and TRBJ1-1; the D is unclear. CDR3 length equals 14 residues. V lost 6 bases to trimming and J lost 0 bases, with 14 bases between them. Germline V gene lookup returns CDR1 SQVTM and CDR2 ANQGSEA. The CDR3 DNA sequence: TGCAGCGTCCTCCATGGGTCTATGAACACTGAAGCTTTCTTT. It encodes CSVLHGSMNTEAFF.

This clonotype was counted only a few times. The CDR3 coding sequence is TGTGCCAGCTCACGTGGGACAGGGGGCTCTGACTATGGCTACACCTTC. It is translated as CASSRGTGGSDYGYTF. The genes are TRBV18 and TRBJ1-2, with 12 nucleotides matching TRBD1. This CDR3 comprises 16 residues. V lost 4 bases and J lost 3; bases outside the gene matches: 6. From germline, CDR1 is KGHSH and CDR2 LQKENI.

The genes are TRBV7-3 and TRBJ2-2, with D uncertain. The CDR3 is made up of 13 amino acids. The V gene's germline CDR1 is SGHTA and CDR2 FQGTGA. Trimming shortened V by 2 bases and J by 5 bases, and 6 bases separated the two germline ends. This CDR3 is CASSLLRTGELFF. DNA of the CDR3: TGTGCCAGCAGCTTATTGAGGACCGGGGAGCTGTTTTTT.

V usage is TRBV4-2 and J usage is TRBJ2-5; 7 bases map to TRBD2. The CDR3 runs 17 residues. The germline V gene has CDR1 LGHNA and CDR2 YNFKEQ. V shed 1 base and J 7 bases; nucleotides not matched to a gene: 15. The CDR3: CASSQARGGTTSGTQYF. DNA of the CDR3: TGTGCCAGCAGCCAAGCCCGGGGCGGGACTACCAGCGGGACCCAGTACTTC.

This clonotype has only a few counts. V usage is TRBV10-3 and J usage is TRBJ2-3; 15 bases agree with TRBD2. CDR3 length: 16 residues. V was pared by 10 bases and J by 1 base, with 6 bases of the junction left unmatched. The germline V gene has CDR1 ENHRY and CDR2 SYGVKD. The CDR3 here is CATKGTSGGRTDTQYF. CDR3 coding DNA: TGTGCCACCAAAGGGACTAGCGGGGGGCGCACAGATACGCAGTATTTT.

The CDR3 coding sequence is TGCAGTGCTAGAGATTCCGGGGGTCCCCAAGAGACCCAGTACTTC. It encodes CSARDSGGPQETQYF. The chain employs TRBV20-1 and TRBJ2-5; D may be TRBD2 (6 bases). The CDR3 covers 15 residues. V was clipped by 0 bases and J by 1 base, with 12 bases between them. Germline V gives CDR1 DFQATT, CDR2 SNEGSKA (reference sequence).

The rearrangement joins TRBV3-1 to TRBJ2-1; 8 bases agree with TRBD1. Germline trimming cut 4 bases from V and 0 bases from J; bases unmatched to any gene: 8. Germline-derived CDR1 and CDR2 are LGHDT and YNNKEL (reference sequence). This CDR3 is built from 17 residues. The CDR3 sequence is CASSPDRGPSSYNEQFF. CDR3 sequence (DNA): TGTGCCAGCAGCCCAGACAGGGGTCCGAGCTCCTACAATGAGCAGTTCTTC.

This clonotype was observed a handful of times. The chain employs TRBV7-9 and TRBJ2-3; unclear D gene. Germline lookup yields CDR1 SEHNR and CDR2 FQNEAQ (reference sequence). The V end was cut by 3 bases, the J end by 4 bases, with 2 bases between. There are 11 residues in the CDR3. The CDR3 spells CASSFSDTQYF. The CDR3 coding sequence is TGTGCCAGCAGCTTCTCAGATACGCAGTATTTT.

J is TRBJ1-1 and V is TRBV11-1; 8 nucleotides match TRBD1. Trimming took 5 bases from V and 4 from J; bases not matched to a gene: 9. The CDR3 loop spans 15 amino acids. Germline V gene data show CDR1 as SGHAT and CDR2 as FQDESV (reference sequence). The CDR3: CASSLGQGVSTEAFF. The CDR3 DNA reads as TGTGCCAGCAGCCTAGGACAGGGTGTATCCACTGAAGCTTTCTTT.